This TCR beta chain stems from a study of T cells in Graves' hyperthyroidism and ophthalmopathy. Diagnosis of hyperthyroidism was new in patients aged 18 to 65, and its duration was under 2 months. Germline V CDR1 and CDR2: SGHAT, FQDESV (reference sequence). CDR3 length: 15 amino acids. V shed 4 bases, J shed 0 bases, and the junction held 6 bases outside the gene matches. This clonotype was counted many times. The source material, RNA transcripts, was used to amplify TCR beta CDR3 regions. The HTBI primer set served for first-round RT-PCR of the TCR CDR3. TCRdb recomputed calls from the multiplex PCR reads with MiXCR, one row per CDR3 protein. Found here are hundreds of thousands of distinct CDR3 sequences, less than 15% of them singletons; the top ten hold 10%.

The sequencing input was blood. The sequence was collected from a woman under 30 with Graves' hyperthyroidism. This chain joins TRBV11-1 and TRBJ2-7; 7 bases are a match to TRBD1. This CDR3 reads CASSSDRLSSYEQYF. In DNA, the CDR3 is TGTGCCAGCAGCTCGGACAGGCTGAGCTCCTACGAGCAGTACTTC.